This T cell receptor beta chain was documented in a study of Graves' ophthalmopathy and Graves' hyperthyroidism. Study-wide points: Sensitivity reached over 85% and specificity 81.08% for a 13-signature model separating ophthalmopathy from stable hyperthyroidism.

The length of the CDR3 is 14 residues. Per the germline V gene, CDR1 is SNHLY and CDR2 is FYNNEI. Amplified material comprised TCR beta CDR3 regions derived from RNA transcripts. First-round RT-PCR relied on HTBI primers, and a second-round multiplex PCR came next. TCRdb reprocessed the multiplex PCR reads with MiXCR, giving one entry per CDR3 protein. This sample has roughly 51,000 distinct CDR3 sequences, with around 45% found just once. Turning to this clonotype: Antigen specificity is unknown. The junction shows a germline mismatch at one end, possibly a read error.

The chain carries TRBV2 and TRBJ1-5; D is perhaps TRBD1 (5 bases). The TCR originated in an adult man with Graves' ophthalmopathy. Sequencing used peripheral blood. The CDR3 coding sequence is TGTGACAGCAGCCAGGACACAAGCAATCAGCCCCAGCATTTT. Amino acids: CDSSQDTSNQPQHF.